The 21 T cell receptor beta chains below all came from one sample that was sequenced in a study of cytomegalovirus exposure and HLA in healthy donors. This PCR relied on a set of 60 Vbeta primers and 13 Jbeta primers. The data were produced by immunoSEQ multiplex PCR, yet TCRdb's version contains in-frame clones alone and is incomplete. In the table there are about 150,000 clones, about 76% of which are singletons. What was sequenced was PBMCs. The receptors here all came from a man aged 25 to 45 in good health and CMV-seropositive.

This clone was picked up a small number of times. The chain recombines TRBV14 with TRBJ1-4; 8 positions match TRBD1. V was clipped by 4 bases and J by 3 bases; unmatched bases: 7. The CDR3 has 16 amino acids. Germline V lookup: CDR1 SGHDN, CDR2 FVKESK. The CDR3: CASSPLAGGANEKLFF. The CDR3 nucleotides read TGTGCCAGCAGCCCCTTAGCAGGGGGCGCTAATGAAAAACTGTTTTTT.

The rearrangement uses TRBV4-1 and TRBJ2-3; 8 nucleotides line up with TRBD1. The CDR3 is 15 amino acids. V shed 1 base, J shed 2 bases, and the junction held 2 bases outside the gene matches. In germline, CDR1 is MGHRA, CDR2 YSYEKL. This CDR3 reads CASSQGQGYTDTQYF. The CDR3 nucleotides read TGCGCCAGCAGCCAAGGACAGGGGTACACAGATACGCAGTATTTT.

The CDR3 nucleotides are TGCGCCAGCAGCTTGGTACCACAGGGGTACGAGCAGTACTTC. Amino acids: CASSLVPQGYEQYF. The J gene is TRBJ2-7, the V gene TRBV5-1; 7 bases agree with TRBD1. Looked up from germline, CDR1 is SGHRS and CDR2 is YFSETQ. Trimming took 0 bases from V and 4 from J; bases not matched to a gene: 4. The CDR3 totals 14 residues.

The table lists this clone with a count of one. Here the CDR3 DNA reads TGTGCCAGCAGCATCTACAATCAGCCCCAGCATTTT. This translates into CASSIYNQPQHF. V and J are TRBV5-4 and TRBJ1-5, with unresolved D. Germline-derived CDR1 and CDR2 are SGHNT and YYREEE (reference sequence). V was shortened by 4 bases and J by 3 bases, with 5 bases between the two germline ends. The CDR3 spans 12 residues.

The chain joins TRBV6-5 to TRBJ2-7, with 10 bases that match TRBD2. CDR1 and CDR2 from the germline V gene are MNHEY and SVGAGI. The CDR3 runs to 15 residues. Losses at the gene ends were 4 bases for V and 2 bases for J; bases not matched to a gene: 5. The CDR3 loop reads CASSSLAGGAYEQYF. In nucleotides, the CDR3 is TGTGCCAGCAGTTCCTTAGCGGGAGGAGCCTACGAGCAGTACTTC.

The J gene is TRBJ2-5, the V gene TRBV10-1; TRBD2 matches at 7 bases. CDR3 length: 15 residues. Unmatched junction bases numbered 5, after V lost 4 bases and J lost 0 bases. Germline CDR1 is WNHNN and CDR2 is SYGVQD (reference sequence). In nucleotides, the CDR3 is TGCGCCAGCAGTGGGGGCGGGAGTTACCAAGAGACCCAGTACTTC. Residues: CASSGGGSYQETQYF.

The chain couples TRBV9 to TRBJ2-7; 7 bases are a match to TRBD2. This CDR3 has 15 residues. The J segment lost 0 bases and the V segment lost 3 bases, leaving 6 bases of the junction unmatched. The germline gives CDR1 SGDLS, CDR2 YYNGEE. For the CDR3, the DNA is TGTGCCAGCAGCGGTGGGGGGGGAAGCTCCTACGAGCAGTACTTC. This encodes CASSGGGGSSYEQYF.

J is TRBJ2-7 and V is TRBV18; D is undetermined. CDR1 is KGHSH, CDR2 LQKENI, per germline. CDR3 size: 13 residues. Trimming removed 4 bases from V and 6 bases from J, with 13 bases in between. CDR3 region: CASSLSETGEQYF. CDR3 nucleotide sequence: TGTGCCAGCTCACTCTCTGAGACGGGCGAGCAGTACTTC.

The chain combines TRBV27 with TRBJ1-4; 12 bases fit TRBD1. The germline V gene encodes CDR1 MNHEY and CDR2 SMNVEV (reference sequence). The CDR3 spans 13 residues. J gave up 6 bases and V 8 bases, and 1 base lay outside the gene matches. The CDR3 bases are TGTGCCAGCGGGACAGGGGGCCATGAAAAACTGTTTTTT. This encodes CASGTGGHEKLFF.

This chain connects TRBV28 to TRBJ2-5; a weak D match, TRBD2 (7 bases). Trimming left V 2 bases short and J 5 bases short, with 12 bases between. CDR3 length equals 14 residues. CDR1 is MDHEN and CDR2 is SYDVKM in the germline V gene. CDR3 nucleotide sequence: TGTGCCAGCAGTTTAACGGGGAGGGGGGAGACCCAGTACTTC. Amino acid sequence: CASSLTGRGETQYF.

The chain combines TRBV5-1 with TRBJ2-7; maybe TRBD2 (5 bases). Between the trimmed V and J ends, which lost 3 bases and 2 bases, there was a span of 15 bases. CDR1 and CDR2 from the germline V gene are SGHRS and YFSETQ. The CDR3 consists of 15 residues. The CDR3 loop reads CASSSHHPRAYEQYF. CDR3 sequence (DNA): TGCGCCAGCAGCTCCCACCATCCGAGGGCCTACGAGCAGTACTTC.

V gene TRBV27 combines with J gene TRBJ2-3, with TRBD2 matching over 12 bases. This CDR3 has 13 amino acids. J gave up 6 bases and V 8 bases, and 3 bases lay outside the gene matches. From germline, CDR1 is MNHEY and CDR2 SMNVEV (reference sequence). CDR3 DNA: TGTGCCAGCGGACTAGCGGGATCTGATACGCAGTATTTT. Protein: CASGLAGSDTQYF.

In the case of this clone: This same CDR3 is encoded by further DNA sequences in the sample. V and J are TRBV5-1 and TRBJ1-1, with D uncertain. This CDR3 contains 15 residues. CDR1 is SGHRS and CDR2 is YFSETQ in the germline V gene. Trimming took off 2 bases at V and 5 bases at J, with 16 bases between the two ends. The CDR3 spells CASSLGYGGDTEAFF. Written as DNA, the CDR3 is TGCGCCAGCAGCTTAGGGTATGGCGGGGATACTGAAGCTTTCTTT.

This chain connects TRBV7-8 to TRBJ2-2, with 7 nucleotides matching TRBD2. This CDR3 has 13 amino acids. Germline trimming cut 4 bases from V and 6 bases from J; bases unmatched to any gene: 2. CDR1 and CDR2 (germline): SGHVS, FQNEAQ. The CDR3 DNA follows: TGTGCCAGCAGCTGGACTAGGTCCGGGGAGCTGTTTTTT. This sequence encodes CASSWTRSGELFF.

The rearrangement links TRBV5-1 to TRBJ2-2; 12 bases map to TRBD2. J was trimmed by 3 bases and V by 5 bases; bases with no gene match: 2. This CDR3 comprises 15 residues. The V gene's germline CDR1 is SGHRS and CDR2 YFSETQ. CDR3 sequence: CASSPSGRDTGELFF. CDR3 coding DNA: TGCGCCAGCAGTCCTAGCGGGAGGGACACCGGGGAGCTGTTTTTT.

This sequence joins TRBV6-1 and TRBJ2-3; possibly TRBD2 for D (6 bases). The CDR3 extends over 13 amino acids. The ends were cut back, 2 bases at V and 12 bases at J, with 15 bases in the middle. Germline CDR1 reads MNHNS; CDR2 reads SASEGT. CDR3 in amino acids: CASSEPGTPPQYF. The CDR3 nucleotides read TGTGCCAGCAGTGAACCCGGGACTCCCCCCCAGTATTTT.

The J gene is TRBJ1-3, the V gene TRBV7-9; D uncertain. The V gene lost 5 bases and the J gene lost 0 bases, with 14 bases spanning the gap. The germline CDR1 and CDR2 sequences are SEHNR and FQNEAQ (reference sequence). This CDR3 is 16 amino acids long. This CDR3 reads CASSPFQFSSGNTIYF. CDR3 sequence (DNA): TGTGCCAGCAGCCCCTTCCAGTTTTCCTCTGGAAACACCATATATTTT.

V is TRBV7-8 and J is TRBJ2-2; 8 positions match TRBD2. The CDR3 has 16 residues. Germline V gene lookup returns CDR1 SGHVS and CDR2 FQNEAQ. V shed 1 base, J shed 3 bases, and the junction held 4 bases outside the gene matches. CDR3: CASSLVGGADTGELFF. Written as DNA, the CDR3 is TGTGCCAGCAGCTTAGTCGGGGGGGCGGACACCGGGGAGCTGTTTTTT.

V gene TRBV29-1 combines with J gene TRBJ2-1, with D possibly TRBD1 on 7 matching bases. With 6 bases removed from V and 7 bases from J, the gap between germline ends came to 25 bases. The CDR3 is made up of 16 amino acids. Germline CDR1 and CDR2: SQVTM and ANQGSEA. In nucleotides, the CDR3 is TGCAGCGTGGGCGGAGGGGGCCTACTCTGGGGGAATGAGCAGTTCTTC. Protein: CSVGGGGLLWGNEQFF.

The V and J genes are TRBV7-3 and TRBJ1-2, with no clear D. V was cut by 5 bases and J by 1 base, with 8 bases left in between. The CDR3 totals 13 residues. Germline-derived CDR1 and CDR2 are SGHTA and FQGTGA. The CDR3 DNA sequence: TGTGCCAGCAGCCCCGACATTAACTATGGCTACACCTTC. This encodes CASSPDINYGYTF.

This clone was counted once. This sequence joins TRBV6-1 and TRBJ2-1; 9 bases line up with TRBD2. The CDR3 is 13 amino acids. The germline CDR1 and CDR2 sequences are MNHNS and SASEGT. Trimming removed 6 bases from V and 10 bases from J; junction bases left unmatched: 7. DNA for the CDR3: TGTGCCAGCAGGGGACTAGCCCGCCGCGAGCAGTTCTTC. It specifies CASRGLARREQFF.